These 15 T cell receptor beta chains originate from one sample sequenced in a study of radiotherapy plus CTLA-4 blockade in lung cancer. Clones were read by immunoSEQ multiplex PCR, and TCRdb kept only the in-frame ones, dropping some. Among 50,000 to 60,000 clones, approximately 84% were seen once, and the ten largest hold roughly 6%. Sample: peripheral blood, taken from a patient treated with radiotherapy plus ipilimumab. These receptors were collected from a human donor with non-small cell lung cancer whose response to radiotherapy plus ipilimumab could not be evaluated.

This chain's CDR3 is CASSQDGLWFYEQYF. The CDR3, as DNA: TGCGCCAGCAGCCAAGATGGCCTGTGGTTCTACGAGCAGTACTTC. V gene TRBV4-1 combines with J gene TRBJ2-7; D ambiguous. The CDR3 sequence is 15 residues long. Germline CDR1 and CDR2: MGHRA and YSYEKL. The germline V and J ends were trimmed by 0 bases and 3 bases, with 12 bases remaining between them.

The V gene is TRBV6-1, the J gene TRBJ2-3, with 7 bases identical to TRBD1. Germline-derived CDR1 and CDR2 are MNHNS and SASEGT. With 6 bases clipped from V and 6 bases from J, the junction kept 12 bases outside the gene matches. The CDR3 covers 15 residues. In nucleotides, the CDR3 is TGTGCCAGCAGCTTCAACAGGGGACGAGCGGATACGCAGTATTTT. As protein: CASSFNRGRADTQYF.

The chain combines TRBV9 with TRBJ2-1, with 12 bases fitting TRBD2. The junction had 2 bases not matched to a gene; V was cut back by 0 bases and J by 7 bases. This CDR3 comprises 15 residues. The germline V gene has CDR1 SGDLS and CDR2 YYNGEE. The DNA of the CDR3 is TGTGCCAGCAGCGTAGCTAGCGGGGGGGGAAATGAGCAGTTCTTC. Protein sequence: CASSVASGGGNEQFF.

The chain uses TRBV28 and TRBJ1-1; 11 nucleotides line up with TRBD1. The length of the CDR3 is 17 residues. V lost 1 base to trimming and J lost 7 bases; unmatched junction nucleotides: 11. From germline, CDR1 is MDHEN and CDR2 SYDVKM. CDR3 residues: CASSLFAGTGGTLEAFF. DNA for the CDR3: TGTGCCAGCAGTTTATTCGCCGGGACAGGGGGTACCCTTGAAGCTTTCTTT.

DNA for the CDR3: TGTGCCAGTAGGGCACTAGCGGGGGGTGGGAATGAGCAGTTCTTC. As protein: CASRALAGGGNEQFF. The V and J genes are TRBV19 and TRBJ2-1, with 12 positions matching TRBD2. After removal of 6 bases from V and 7 bases from J, the junction contained 7 bases not matched to a gene. From germline, CDR1 is LNHDA and CDR2 SQIVND (reference sequence). This CDR3 is 15 amino acids long. The variable domain in full, with the rest retrieved from reference TRBV19 and TRBJ2-1, is DGGITQSPKYLFRKEGQNVTLSCEQNLNHDAMYWYRQDPGQGLRLIYYSQIVNDFQKGDIAEGYSVSREKKESFPLTVTSAQKNPTAFYLCASRALAGGGNEQFFGPGTRLTVL.

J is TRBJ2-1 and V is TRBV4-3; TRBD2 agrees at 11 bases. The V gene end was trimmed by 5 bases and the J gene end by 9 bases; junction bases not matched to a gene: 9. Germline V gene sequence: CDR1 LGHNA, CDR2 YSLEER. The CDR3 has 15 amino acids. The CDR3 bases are TGCGCCAGCAGCGGAACTAGCGGGAGAGCAAGTGAGCAGTTCTTC. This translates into CASSGTSGRASEQFF.

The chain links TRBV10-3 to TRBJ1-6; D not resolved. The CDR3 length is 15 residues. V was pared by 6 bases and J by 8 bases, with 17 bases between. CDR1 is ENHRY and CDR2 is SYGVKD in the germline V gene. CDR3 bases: TGTGCCATCAGCGAGAGGGAGTCGAGGGATTCACCCCTCCACTTT. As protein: CAISERESRDSPLHF.

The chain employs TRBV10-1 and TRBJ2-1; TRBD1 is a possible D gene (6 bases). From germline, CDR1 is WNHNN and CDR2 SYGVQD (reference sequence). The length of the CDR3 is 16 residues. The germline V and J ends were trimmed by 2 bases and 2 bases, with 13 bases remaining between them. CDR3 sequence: CASSEVGRGTYNEQFF. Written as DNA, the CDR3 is TGCGCCAGCAGTGAGGTGGGCAGGGGAACCTACAATGAGCAGTTCTTC.

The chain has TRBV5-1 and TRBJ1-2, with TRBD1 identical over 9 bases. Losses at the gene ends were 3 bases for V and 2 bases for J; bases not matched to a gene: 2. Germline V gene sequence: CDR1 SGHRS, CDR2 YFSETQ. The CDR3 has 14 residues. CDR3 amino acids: CASSSGTGNYGYTF. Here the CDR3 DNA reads TGCGCCAGCAGCTCCGGGACAGGGAACTATGGCTACACCTTC.

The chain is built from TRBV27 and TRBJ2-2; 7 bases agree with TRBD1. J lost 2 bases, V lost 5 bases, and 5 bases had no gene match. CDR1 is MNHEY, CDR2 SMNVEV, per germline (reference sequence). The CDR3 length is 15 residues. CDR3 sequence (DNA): TGTGCCAGCAGTCAGCGGACAGGAAACACCGGGGAGCTGTTTTTT. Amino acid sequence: CASSQRTGNTGELFF.

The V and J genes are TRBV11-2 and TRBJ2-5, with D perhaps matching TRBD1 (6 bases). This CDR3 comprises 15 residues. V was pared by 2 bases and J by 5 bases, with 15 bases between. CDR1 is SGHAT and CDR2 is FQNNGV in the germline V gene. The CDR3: CASSLSGDPLETQYF. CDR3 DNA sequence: TGTGCCAGCAGCTTATCAGGGGACCCCCTGGAGACCCAGTACTTC.

The CDR3 DNA sequence: TGTGCCAGCAGAACACCGGGTAGTGGCTACACCTTC. Protein sequence: CASRTPGSGYTF. The genes are TRBV6-5 and TRBJ1-2; no clear D gene. The germline CDR1 and CDR2 sequences are MNHEY and SVGAGI. The germline V and J ends were trimmed by 6 bases and 7 bases, with 12 bases remaining between them. This CDR3 comprises 12 residues.

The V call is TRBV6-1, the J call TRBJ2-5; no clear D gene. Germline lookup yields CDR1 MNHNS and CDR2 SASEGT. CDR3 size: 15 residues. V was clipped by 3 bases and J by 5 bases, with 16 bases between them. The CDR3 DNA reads TGTGCCAGCAGTGATGTGCGGTGGGTTGGGGAGACCCAGTACTTC. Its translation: CASSDVRWVGETQYF.

CDR3 DNA: TGTGCCAGCAGTGATGGGCAGAACGGGGAGCTGTTTTTT. Amino acid sequence: CASSDGQNGELFF. The V gene is TRBV6-4, the J gene TRBJ2-2; D is undetermined. Germline V gene sequence: CDR1 MRHNA, CDR2 SNTAGT. There are 13 residues in the CDR3. The V gene lost 3 bases and the J gene lost 7 bases, with 9 bases spanning the gap.

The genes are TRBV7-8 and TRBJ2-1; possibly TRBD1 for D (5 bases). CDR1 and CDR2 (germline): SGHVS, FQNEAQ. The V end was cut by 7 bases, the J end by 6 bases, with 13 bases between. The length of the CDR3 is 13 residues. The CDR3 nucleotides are TGTGCCAGCAAGAACAGGCCTACCAATGAGCAGTTCTTC. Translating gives CASKNRPTNEQFF.